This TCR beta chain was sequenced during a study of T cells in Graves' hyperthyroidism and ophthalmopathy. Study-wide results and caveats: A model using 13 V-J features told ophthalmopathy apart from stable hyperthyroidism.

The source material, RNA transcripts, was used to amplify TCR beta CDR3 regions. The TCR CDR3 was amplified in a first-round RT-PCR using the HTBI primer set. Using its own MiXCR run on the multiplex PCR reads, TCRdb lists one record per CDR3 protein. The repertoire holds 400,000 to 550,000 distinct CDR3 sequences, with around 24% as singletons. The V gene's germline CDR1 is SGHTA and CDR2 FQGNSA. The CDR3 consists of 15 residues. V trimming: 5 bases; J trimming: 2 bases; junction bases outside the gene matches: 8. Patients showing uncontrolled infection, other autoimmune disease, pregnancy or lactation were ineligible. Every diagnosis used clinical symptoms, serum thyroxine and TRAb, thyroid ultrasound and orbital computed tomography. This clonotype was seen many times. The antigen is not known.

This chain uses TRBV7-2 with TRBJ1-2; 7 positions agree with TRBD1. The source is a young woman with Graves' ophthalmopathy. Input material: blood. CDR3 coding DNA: TGTGCCAGCAGCGAGGGACAGATAGTGAACTATGGCTACACCTTC. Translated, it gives CASSEGQIVNYGYTF. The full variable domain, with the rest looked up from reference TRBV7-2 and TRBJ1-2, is GAGVSQSPSNKVTEKGKDVELRCDPISGHTALYWYRQSLGQGLEFLIYFQGNSAPDKSGLPSDRFSAERTGGSVSTLTIQRTQQEDSAVYLCASSEGQIVNYGYTFGSGTRLTVV.